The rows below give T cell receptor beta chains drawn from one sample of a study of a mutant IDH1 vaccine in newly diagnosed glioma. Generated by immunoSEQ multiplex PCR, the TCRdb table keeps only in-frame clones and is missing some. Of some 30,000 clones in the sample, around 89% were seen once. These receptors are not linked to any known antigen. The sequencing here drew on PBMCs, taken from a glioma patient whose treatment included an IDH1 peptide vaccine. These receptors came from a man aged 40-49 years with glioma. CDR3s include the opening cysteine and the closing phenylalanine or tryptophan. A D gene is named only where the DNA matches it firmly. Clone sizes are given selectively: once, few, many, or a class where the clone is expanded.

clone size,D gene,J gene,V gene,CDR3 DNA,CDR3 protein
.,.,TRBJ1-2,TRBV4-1,TGCGCCAGCAGCCAAGTTCGCAAGGGAAACTATGGCTACACCTTC,CASSQVRKGNYGYTF
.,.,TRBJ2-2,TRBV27,TGTGCCAGCAGTCCCGGGACACCCTACACCGGGGAGCTGTTTTTT,CASSPGTPYTGELFF
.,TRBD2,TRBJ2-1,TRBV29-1,TGCAGCGTTACCGGACTAGCGGGAGGAGGCTACAATGAGCAGTTCTTC,CSVTGLAGGGYNEQFF
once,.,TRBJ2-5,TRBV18,TGTGCCAGCTCCCGGACACATCAAGAGACCCAGTACTTC,CASSRTHQETQYF
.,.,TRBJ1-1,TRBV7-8,TGTGCCAGCAGCCCGATGGCTCGCACGGAAGCTTTCTTT,CASSPMARTEAFF
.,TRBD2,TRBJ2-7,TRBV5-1,TGCGCCAGCAGGCGGGAGTACCACGAGCAGTACTTC,CASRREYHEQYF
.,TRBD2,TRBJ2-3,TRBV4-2,TGTGCCAGCAGCCAAGCGGTTCTAGCGGGAATCACAGATACGCAGTATTTT,CASSQAVLAGITDTQYF
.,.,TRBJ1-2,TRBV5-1,TGCGCCAGCAGCTACTTTGAGGGAAACTATGGCTACACCTTC,CASSYFEGNYGYTF
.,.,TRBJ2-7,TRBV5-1,TGCGCCAGCAGCTCCCAGGGCGGGTCCTCCTACGAGCAGTACTTC,CASSSQGGSSYEQYF
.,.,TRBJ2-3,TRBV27,TGTGCCAGCAGCAAGTCACTTATAGATACGCAGTATTTT,CASSKSLIDTQYF
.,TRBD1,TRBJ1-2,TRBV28,TGTGCCAGCAGCGGGACAGGGGGGTATGGCTACACCTTC,CASSGTGGYGYTF
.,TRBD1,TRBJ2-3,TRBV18,TGTGCCAGCTCCCGGGACAGGGAAGGGGCAGATACGCAGTATTTT,CASSRDREGADTQYF
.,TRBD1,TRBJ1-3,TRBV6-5,TGTGCCAGCAGAAGGGACAGGGACTCTGGAAACACCATATATTTT,CASRRDRDSGNTIYF
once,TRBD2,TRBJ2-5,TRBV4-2,TGTGCCAGCAGCCAAGTGGGGGGGGACTACGGGACCCAGTACTTC,CASSQVGGDYGTQYF
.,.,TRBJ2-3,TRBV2,TGTGCCAGCAGGATAGCAGATACGCAGTATTTT,CASRIADTQYF
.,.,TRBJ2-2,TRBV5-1,TGCGCCAGCAGCTTACAAGGTGTGGGGGCGTTCACCGGGGAGCTGTTTTTT,CASSLQGVGAFTGELFF
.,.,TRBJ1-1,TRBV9,TGTGCCAGCAGCGGGGGCCCATCGACCACTGAAGCTTTCTTT,CASSGGPSTTEAFF
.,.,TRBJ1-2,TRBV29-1,TGCAGCTTCCCCTCCCCCAGGGGCCGAGGCTACACCTTC,CSFPSPRGRGYTF
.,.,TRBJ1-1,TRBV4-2,TGTGCCAGCAGCCAAGATCCCGGGACACCCGAAGCTTTCTTT,CASSQDPGTPEAFF
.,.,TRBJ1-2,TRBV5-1,TGCGCCAGCAGCTTGGTGGACGTGGCTAACTATGGCTACACCTTC,CASSLVDVANYGYTF
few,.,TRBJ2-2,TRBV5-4,TGTGCCAGCAGCTGGGGCACCGGGGAGCTGTTTTTT,CASSWGTGELFF